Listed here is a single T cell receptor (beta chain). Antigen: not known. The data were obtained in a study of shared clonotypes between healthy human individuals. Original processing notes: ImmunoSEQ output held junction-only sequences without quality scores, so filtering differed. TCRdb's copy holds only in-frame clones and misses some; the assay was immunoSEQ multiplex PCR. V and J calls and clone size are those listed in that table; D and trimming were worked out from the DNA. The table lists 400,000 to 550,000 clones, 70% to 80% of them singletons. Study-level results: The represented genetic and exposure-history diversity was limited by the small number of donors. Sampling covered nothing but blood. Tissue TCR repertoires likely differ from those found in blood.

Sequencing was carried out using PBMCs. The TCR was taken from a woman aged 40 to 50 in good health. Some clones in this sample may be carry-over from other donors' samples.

The CDR3 coding sequence is TGTGCCAGCAGCCCGGGGGGAAGGAATCAGCCCCAGCATTTT. Translated, it gives CASSPGGRNQPQHF. This rearrangement joins TRBV7-2 to TRBJ1-5, with D perhaps matching TRBD1 (5 bases). The germline gives CDR1 SGHTA, CDR2 FQGNSA. The V gene lost 5 bases and the J gene lost 4 bases, with 12 bases spanning the gap. The CDR3 extends over 14 amino acids.